The clone carrying this TCR beta chain appeared a single time. Antigen: not known. This specimen belongs to a study of cytomegalovirus exposure and HLA in healthy donors. PCR involved 60 Vbeta and 13 Jbeta primers. The assay was immunoSEQ multiplex PCR, and TCRdb's table has in-frame clones only and misses some. The sample lists approximately 120,000 clones, about two thirds occurring once. Overall study results and limits: The study labeled about 160 TCR beta chains cytomegalovirus-associated. Reportedly, HLA-A and HLA-B alleles of most subjects were accurately predicted from TCR beta. An analysis was carried out later, and it reportedly showed fewer N-insertions in an Asian-associated ancestry cluster than the approximately 670-donor mean.

In germline, CDR1 is LNHNV, CDR2 YYDKDF (reference sequence). Trimming cost V 2 bases and J 4 bases; bases outside gene matches: 6. The CDR3 covers 15 residues. This TCR derives from a man aged 55 to 70 in good health and CMV-seropositive. Sequenced: PBMCs. The chain couples TRBV15 to TRBJ1-1; 8 bases agree with TRBD1. CDR3 coding DNA: TGTGCCACCAGCAGACCCCGACAGGGGTTCACTGAAGCTTTCTTT. Translating gives CATSRPRQGFTEAFF. The full variable domain, rest sourced from reference TRBV15 and TRBJ1-1, is DAMVIQNPRYQVTQFGKPVTLSCSQTLNHNVMYWYQQKSSQAPKLLFHYYDKDFNNEADTPDNFQSRRPNTSFCFLDIRSPGLGDTAMYLCATSRPRQGFTEAFFGQGTRLTVV.